This T cell receptor beta chain was found in a study of post-analysis software for immune sequencing data. Study context: Relapsing-remitting, secondary progressive and progressive-relapsing forms made up the multiple sclerosis disease courses. General observations from the study: Versus controls, multiple sclerosis patients showed significantly lower diversity (normalized Chao1). Patients used several TRBV segments, including TRBV5-6, TRBV5-1 and TRBV20-1, more often than controls.

The J segment lost 4 bases and the V segment lost 6 bases, leaving 11 bases of the junction unmatched. The CDR3 totals 16 residues. Researchers reported that TCR beta cDNA libraries carried unique molecular identifiers. Some 500,000 cDNA molecules were obtained per 1 to 10 million input T cells. TCRdb reprocessed the PCR reads with MiXCR, giving one entry per CDR3 protein. The sample shows roughly 670,000 distinct CDR3 sequences, 55% to 60% of them seen only once. Regarding this clonotype: Its target is unknown.

This chain joins TRBV12-3 or TRBV12-4 and TRBJ2-3, with 9 bases lining up with TRBD1. Sequencing used blood. The TCR comes from a girl aged 2 to 9 with multiple sclerosis. In nucleotides, the CDR3 is TGTGCCAGCAGCACCGGGACAGGGAAGGATCCAGATACGCAGTATTTT. Amino acid sequence: CASSTGTGKDPDTQYF.